One and the same sample provided the 9 T cell receptor beta chains below, sequenced in a study of cytomegalovirus exposure and HLA in healthy donors. With 60 Vbeta and 13 Jbeta primers, the PCR was carried out. Measured with immunoSEQ multiplex PCR; TCRdb has only the in-frame clones, and not every one. The table includes approximately 100,000 clones, about 80% detected once. Sequencing was performed on PBMCs. These TCRs come from a female donor in good health and CMV-seropositive.

The rearrangement links TRBV15 to TRBJ1-6; a weak D match, TRBD1 (6 bases). The CDR3 is 15 residues long. V was clipped by 8 bases and J by 0 bases, with 11 bases between them. Germline CDR1 is LNHNV and CDR2 is YYDKDF (reference sequence). The CDR3 region has the DNA TGTGCCACCCGACAGGCCAGCTCCTATAATTCACCCCTCCACTTT. This sequence encodes CATRQASSYNSPLHF. The full variable domain, completed using reference TRBV15 and TRBJ1-6, is DAMVIQNPRYQVTQFGKPVTLSCSQTLNHNVMYWYQQKSSQAPKLLFHYYDKDFNNEADTPDNFQSRRPNTSFCFLDIRSPGLGDTAMYLCATRQASSYNSPLHFGNGTRLTVT.

This clone has a handful of counts. The chain employs TRBV28 and TRBJ2-1; D is perhaps TRBD1 (5 bases). Trimming stripped 5 bases from V and 0 bases from J, with 17 bases between. CDR1 is MDHEN and CDR2 is SYDVKM in the germline V gene. The length of the CDR3 is 17 residues. CDR3 amino acids: CASSGAEFTSSYNEQFF. CDR3 DNA: TGTGCCAGCAGTGGGGCGGAGTTCACGAGCTCCTACAATGAGCAGTTCTTC.

The chain is built from TRBV5-4 and TRBJ2-2, with D perhaps TRBD2 (5 bases). V was shortened by 3 bases and J by 1 base, with 7 bases between the two germline ends. Germline CDR1 and CDR2: SGHNT and YYREEE (reference sequence). This CDR3 region has 14 residues. This CDR3 is CASSYGLNTGELFF. The CDR3 DNA is TGTGCCAGCAGCTATGGACTGAACACCGGGGAGCTGTTTTTT.

This clone appeared a few times. V and J are TRBV19 and TRBJ1-2; D is undetermined. Germline loops: CDR1 LNHDA, CDR2 SQIVND (reference sequence). This CDR3 is built from 13 residues. The ends were cut back, 6 bases at V and 4 bases at J, with 12 bases in the middle. CDR3 in DNA: TGTGCCAGTAGACCGCGACATGCCTATGGCTACACCTTC. Translated, it gives CASRPRHAYGYTF. The whole variable domain, filled in from reference TRBV19 and TRBJ1-2, reads DGGITQSPKYLFRKEGQNVTLSCEQNLNHDAMYWYRQDPGQGLRLIYYSQIVNDFQKGDIAEGYSVSREKKESFPLTVTSAQKNPTAFYLCASRPRHAYGYTFGSGTRLTVV.

The chain joins TRBV30 to TRBJ2-7, with D maybe TRBD2 (6 bases). CDR3 length: 14 residues. V lost 2 bases and J lost 5, with 16 bases in between. The germline CDR1 and CDR2 sequences are GTSNPN and SVGIG (reference sequence). The CDR3 region has the DNA TGTGCCTGGAGTCGGGGACTTGGGTCCCACGAGCAGTACTTC. Translating it yields CAWSRGLGSHEQYF.

The chain couples TRBV19 to TRBJ2-1, with D perhaps TRBD2 (6 bases). Germline V gene lookup returns CDR1 LNHDA and CDR2 SQIVND (reference sequence). This CDR3 has 16 residues. V shed 6 bases and J shed 5 bases, with 20 bases lying between them. CDR3 nucleotide sequence: TGTGCCAGTAGCATCATCGGGAGAATCGTTAACAATGAGCAGTTCTTC. It codes for CASSIIGRIVNNEQFF.

The chain combines TRBV9 with TRBJ2-2; 13 nucleotides align to TRBD2. CDR3 size: 17 residues. Trimming cost V 0 bases and J 2 bases; bases outside gene matches: 1. Per the germline V gene, CDR1 is SGDLS and CDR2 is YYNGEE. This chain's CDR3 is CASSVGLAGGNTGELFF. In DNA, the CDR3 is TGTGCCAGCAGCGTAGGACTAGCGGGAGGTAACACCGGGGAGCTGTTTTTT.

V is TRBV5-1 and J is TRBJ2-5; 8 nucleotides agree with TRBD1. The ends lost 4 bases at V and 7 bases at J; junction bases unmatched: 12. There are 15 residues in the CDR3. CDR1 and CDR2 (germline): SGHRS, YFSETQ. CDR3 nucleotide sequence: TGCGCCAGCAGCGGCCGGGACAGGCAATCGGGGACCCAGTACTTC. Translation gives CASSGRDRQSGTQYF.

This CDR3 reads CASSEEGRPPIEQYF. CDR3 DNA sequence: TGTGCCAGCAGTGAAGAAGGGAGACCCCCGATCGAGCAGTACTTC. The chain links TRBV6-1 to TRBJ2-7; D may be TRBD2 (5 bases). CDR1 MNHNS and CDR2 SASEGT come from the germline V gene. This CDR3 comprises 15 residues. With 1 base removed from V and 6 bases from J, the gap between germline ends came to 16 bases.